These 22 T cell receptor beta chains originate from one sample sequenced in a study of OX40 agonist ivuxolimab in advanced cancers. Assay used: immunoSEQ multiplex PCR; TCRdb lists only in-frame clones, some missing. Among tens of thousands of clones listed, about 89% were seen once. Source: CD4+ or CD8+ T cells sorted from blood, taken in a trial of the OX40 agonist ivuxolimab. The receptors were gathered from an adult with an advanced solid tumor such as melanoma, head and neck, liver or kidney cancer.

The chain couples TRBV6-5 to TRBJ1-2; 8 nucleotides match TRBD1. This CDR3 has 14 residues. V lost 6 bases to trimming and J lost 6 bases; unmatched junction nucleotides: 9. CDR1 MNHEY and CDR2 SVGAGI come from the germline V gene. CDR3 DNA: TGTGCCAGCAGAAACGGAGGGACAGGAGATGGCTACACCTTC. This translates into CASRNGGTGDGYTF.

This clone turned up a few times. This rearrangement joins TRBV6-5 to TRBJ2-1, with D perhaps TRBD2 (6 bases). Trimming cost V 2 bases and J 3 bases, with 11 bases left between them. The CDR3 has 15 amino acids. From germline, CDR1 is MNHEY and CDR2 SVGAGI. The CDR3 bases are TGTGCCAGCAGTTACGGGTGGGGGGTCTACAATGAGCAGTTCTTC. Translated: CASSYGWGVYNEQFF.

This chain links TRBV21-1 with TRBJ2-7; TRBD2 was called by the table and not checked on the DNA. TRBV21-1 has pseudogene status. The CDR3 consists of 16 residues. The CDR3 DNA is TGTGCCAGCAGCACCAAAGTCTGGGGGGGACCCTACGAGCAGTACTTC. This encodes CASSTKVWGGPYEQYF.

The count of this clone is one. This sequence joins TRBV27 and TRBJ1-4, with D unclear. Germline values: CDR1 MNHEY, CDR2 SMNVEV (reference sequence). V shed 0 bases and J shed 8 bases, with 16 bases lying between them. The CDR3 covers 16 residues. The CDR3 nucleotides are TGTGCCAGCAGTTTATCGGGCCGGGGATCGCAAGAAAAACTGTTTTTT. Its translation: CASSLSGRGSQEKLFF. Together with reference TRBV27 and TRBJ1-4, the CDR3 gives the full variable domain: EAQVTQNPRYLITVTGKKLTVTCSQNMNHEYMSWYRQDPGLGLRQIYYSMNVEVTDKGDVPEGYKVSRKEKRNFPLILESPSPNQTSLYFCASSLSGRGSQEKLFFGSGTQLSVL.

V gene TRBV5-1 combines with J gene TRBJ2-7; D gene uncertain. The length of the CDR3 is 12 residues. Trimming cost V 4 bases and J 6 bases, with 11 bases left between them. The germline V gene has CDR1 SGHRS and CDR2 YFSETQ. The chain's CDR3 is CASSLMCCEQYF. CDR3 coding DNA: TGCGCCAGCAGCCTGATGTGCTGCGAGCAGTACTTC.

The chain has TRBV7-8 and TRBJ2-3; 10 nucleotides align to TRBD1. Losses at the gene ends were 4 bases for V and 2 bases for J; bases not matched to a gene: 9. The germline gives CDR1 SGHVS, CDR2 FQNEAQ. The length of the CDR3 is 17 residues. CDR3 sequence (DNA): TGTGCCAGCAGCTCCGCGACAGGGGGCGAAATCACAGATACGCAGTATTTT. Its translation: CASSSATGGEITDTQYF.

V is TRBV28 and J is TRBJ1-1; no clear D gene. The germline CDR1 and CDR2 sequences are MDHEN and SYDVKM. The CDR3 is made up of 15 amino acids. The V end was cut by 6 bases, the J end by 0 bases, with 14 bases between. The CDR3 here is CASSSITEMNTEAFF. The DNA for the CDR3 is TGTGCCAGCAGCTCAATAACAGAAATGAACACTGAAGCTTTCTTT.

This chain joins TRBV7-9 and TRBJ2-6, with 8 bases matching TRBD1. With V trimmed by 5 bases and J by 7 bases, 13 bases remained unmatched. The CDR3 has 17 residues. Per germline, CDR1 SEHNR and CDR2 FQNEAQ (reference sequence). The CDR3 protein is CASSTTWGGQGANVLTF. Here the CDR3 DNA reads TGTGCCAGCAGCACAACGTGGGGAGGACAGGGAGCCAACGTCCTGACTTTC.

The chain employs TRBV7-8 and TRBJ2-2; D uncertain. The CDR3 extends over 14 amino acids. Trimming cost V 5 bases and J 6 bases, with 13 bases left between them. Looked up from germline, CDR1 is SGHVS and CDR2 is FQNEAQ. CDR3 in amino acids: CASSGGGSPGELFF. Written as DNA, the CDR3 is TGTGCCAGCAGCGGCGGCGGATCCCCCGGGGAGCTGTTTTTT.

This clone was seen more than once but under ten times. The CDR3 bases are TGTGCCAGCAGCTATAGAGGGGGGAACACTGAAGCTTTCTTT. Its translation is CASSYRGGNTEAFF. This rearrangement joins TRBV7-3 to TRBJ1-1; D is possibly TRBD1 (6 bases). Germline V CDR1 and CDR2: SGHTA, FQGTGA. The V and J ends lost 4 bases and 1 base respectively, with 10 bases between them. The CDR3 spans 14 residues.

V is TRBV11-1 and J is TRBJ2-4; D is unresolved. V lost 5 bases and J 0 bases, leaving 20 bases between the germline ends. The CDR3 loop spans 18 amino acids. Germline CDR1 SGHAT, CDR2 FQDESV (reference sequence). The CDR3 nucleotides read TGTGCCAGCAGCCCCACGTTCCCCCCGGCGATAGCCAAAAACATTCAGTACTTC. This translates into CASSPTFPPAIAKNIQYF.

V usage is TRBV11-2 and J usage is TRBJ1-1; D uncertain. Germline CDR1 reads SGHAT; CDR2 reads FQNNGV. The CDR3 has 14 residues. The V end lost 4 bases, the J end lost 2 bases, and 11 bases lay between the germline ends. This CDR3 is CASSYSTRNTEAFF. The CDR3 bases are TGTGCCAGCAGCTACTCGACAAGAAACACTGAAGCTTTCTTT.

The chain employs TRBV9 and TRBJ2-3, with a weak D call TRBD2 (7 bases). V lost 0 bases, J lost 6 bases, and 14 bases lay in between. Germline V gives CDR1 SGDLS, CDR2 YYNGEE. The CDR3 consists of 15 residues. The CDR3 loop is CASSVVGGVYDTQYF. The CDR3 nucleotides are TGTGCCAGCAGCGTAGTAGGGGGGGTGTACGATACGCAGTATTTT.

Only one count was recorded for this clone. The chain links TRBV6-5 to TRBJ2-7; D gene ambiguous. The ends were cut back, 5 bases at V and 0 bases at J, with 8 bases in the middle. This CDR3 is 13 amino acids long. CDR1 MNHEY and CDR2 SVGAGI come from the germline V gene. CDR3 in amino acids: CASSEAGSYEQYF. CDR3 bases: TGTGCCAGCAGTGAGGCCGGCTCCTACGAGCAGTACTTC.

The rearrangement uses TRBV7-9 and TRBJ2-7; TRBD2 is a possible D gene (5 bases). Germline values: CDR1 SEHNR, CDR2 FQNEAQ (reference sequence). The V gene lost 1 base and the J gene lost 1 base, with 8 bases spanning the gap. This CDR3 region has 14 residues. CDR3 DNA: TGTGCCAGCAGCTTAGAATGGACTTCCTACGAGCAGTACTTC. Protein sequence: CASSLEWTSYEQYF.

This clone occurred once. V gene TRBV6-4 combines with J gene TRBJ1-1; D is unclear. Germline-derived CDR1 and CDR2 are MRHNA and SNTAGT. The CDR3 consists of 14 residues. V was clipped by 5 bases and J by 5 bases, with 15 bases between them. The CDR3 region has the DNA TGTGCCAGCAGTTTGTCTTATGGCGGGACTGAAGCTTTCTTT. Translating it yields CASSLSYGGTEAFF.

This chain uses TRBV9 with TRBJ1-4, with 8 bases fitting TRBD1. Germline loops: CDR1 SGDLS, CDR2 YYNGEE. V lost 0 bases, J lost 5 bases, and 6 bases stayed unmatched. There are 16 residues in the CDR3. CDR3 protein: CASSVGTGTLNEKLFF. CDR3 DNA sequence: TGTGCCAGCAGCGTAGGGACAGGGACGCTGAATGAAAAACTGTTTTTT.

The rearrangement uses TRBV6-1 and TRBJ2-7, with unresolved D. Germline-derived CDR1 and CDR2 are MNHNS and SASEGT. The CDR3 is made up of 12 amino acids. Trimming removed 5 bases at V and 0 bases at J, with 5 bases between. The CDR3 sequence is CASSQYSYEQYF. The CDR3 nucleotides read TGTGCCAGCAGTCAATACTCCTACGAGCAGTACTTC.

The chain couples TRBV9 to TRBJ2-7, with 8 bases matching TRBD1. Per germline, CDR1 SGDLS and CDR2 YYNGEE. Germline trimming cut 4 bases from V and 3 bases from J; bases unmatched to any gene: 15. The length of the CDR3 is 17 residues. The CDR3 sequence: CASSTSLGTGIGYEQYF. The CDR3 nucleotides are TGTGCCAGCAGCACCAGTTTAGGGACAGGCATTGGCTACGAGCAGTACTTC.

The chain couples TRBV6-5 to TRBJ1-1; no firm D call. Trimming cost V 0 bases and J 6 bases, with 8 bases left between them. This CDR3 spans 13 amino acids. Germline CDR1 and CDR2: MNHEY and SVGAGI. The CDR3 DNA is TGTGCCAGCAGTTACTCGGAGGAGGCTGAAGCTTTCTTT. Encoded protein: CASSYSEEAEAFF.

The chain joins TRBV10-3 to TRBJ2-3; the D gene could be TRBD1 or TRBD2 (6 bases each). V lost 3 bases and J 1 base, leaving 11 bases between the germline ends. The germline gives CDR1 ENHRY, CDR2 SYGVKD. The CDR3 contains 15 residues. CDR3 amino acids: CAISDWGAGTDTQYF. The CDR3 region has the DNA TGTGCCATCAGTGATTGGGGGGCAGGCACAGATACGCAGTATTTT.

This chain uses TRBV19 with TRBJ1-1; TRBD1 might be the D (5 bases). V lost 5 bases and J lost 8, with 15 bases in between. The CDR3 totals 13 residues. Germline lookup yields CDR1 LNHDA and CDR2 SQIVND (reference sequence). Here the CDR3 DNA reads TGTGCCAGTAGTTCTCGAGACAGATGGGAAGCTTTCTTT. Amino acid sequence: CASSSRDRWEAFF.